This TCR beta chain was documented in a study of T-cell reconstitution after alpha-beta-depleted transplantation in children. The study's findings and limits: It was reported that alpha-beta T cells came from several hundred expanded graft clones (about two months after transplant).

Using unique molecular identifiers, the investigators prepared the TCRbeta library. TCRdb ran MiXCR on the PCR reads and lists one entry per CDR3 protein. Of more than 500,000 distinct CDR3 sequences in the sample, over 10% are singletons; the top ten hold 12% to 15%. A few counts support this clonotype. No antigen is known for it. Trimming removed 3 bases from V and 4 bases from J, with 6 bases in between. The germline gives CDR1 SGHNT, CDR2 YYREEE (reference sequence). This CDR3 has 12 amino acids. This sequence originates from a female patient between 2 and 15 years old who had a stem cell transplant for aplastic anemia, so the T cells may come from the graft donor. The chain joins TRBV5-4 to TRBJ2-3; no clear D. This sample comprised PBMCs, mostly from graft donor cells, obtained 180 days after TCRalphabeta/CD19-depleted stem cell transplant. CDR3 sequence (DNA): TGTGCCAGCAGCTCGTGGGCAGATACGCAGTATTTT. This gives the protein CASSSWADTQYF.